The clone carrying this T cell receptor beta chain was found a few times. This sample was included in a study of blood T cell repertoires in COVID-19. Only in-frame clones appear in the TCRdb table, and some are missing; sequencing was by immunoSEQ multiplex PCR. The table shows 110,000 to 150,000 clones, with about 87% occurring only once. Sequences were obtained from peripheral blood. This clonotype originated in a human donor in a cohort sampled during active COVID-19.

The DNA of the CDR3 is TGTGCCAGCAGCTCACAGGGGGCTTCGCCTCGGTACGAGCAGTACTTC. Amino acids: CASSSQGASPRYEQYF. V and J are TRBV5-5 and TRBJ2-7; 9 bases match TRBD1. The trim removed 3 bases at V and 4 bases at J, leaving 11 bases unmatched. The CDR3 contains 16 residues. Germline lookup yields CDR1 SGHKS and CDR2 YYEKEE (reference sequence).